This is a list of T cell receptor beta chains from one sample in a study of blood T cell repertoires in COVID-19. Profiling relied on immunoSEQ multiplex PCR, and the TCRdb table lists in-frame clones only, not all of them. The table records 200,000 or so clones, roughly four fifths of them present only once. What was sequenced was peripheral blood. The receptors stem from a woman aged 40 to 50 with acute or convalescent COVID-19. The CDR3 runs from the conserved cysteine through the conserved F or W. The D gene is left open where the match is weak. Not every row has a clone size; where given, it reads once, few, many or a size class.

CDR3nt: TGTGCCAGCAGCCAGGGGGCGCGATCAGATACGCAGTATTTT
CDR3aa: CASSQGARSDTQYF
j_gene: TRBJ2-3
len: 14
v_gene: TRBV14
d_gene: -
abundance: -

CDR3nt: TGTGCCAGCAGCTTGTTCTCAGGGGCCGGCTACGAGCAGTACTTC
CDR3aa: CASSLFSGAGYEQYF
j_gene: TRBJ2-7
len: 15
v_gene: TRBV5-4
d_gene: -
abundance: -

CDR3nt: TGTGCCTGGAGTGTACTAGAGCTCCAGCCCCAGCATTTT
CDR3aa: CAWSVLELQPQHF
j_gene: TRBJ1-5
len: 13
v_gene: TRBV30
d_gene: -
abundance: -

CDR3nt: TGTGCCAGTAGTATAGAGGACGGACTCTATGGCTACACCTTC
CDR3aa: CASSIEDGLYGYTF
j_gene: TRBJ1-2
len: 14
v_gene: TRBV19
d_gene: -
abundance: -

CDR3nt: TGTGCCAGCTCACCAACTAGCGGGATCAATGAGCAGTTCTTC
CDR3aa: CASSPTSGINEQFF
j_gene: TRBJ2-1
len: 14
v_gene: TRBV18
d_gene: TRBD2
abundance: -

CDR3nt: TGCGCCAGCAGCTCCCCGCTAGCGGGGGACTACAATGAGCAGTTCTTC
CDR3aa: CASSSPLAGDYNEQFF
j_gene: TRBJ2-1
len: 16
v_gene: TRBV5-1
d_gene: TRBD2
abundance: -

CDR3nt: TGTGCTAGTGCCCTAGCCTTTTACACAGATACGCAGTATTTT
CDR3aa: CASALAFYTDTQYF
j_gene: TRBJ2-3
len: 14
v_gene: TRBV12-5
d_gene: -
abundance: -

CDR3nt: TGTGCCAGCATGAGCGTGCGGGGAGAGACCCAGTACTTC
CDR3aa: CASMSVRGETQYF
j_gene: TRBJ2-5
len: 13
v_gene: TRBV14
d_gene: -
abundance: -

CDR3nt: TGTGCCAGCAGCTTAAGCCAGGGGATAAACACTGAAGCTTTCTTT
CDR3aa: CASSLSQGINTEAFF
j_gene: TRBJ1-1
len: 15
v_gene: TRBV7-8
d_gene: -
abundance: -

CDR3nt: TGTGCCAGTACCCTACCTCGACAGACGACTAGCGGGAATAGCGCCGGGGAGCTGTTTTTT
CDR3aa: CASTLPRQTTSGNSAGELFF
j_gene: TRBJ2-2
len: 20
v_gene: TRBV19
d_gene: TRBD2
abundance: -

CDR3nt: TGTGCCAGCAGCTTCGACACCTACGAGCAGTACTTC
CDR3aa: CASSFDTYEQYF
j_gene: TRBJ2-7
len: 12
v_gene: TRBV11-2
d_gene: -
abundance: -

CDR3nt: TGCGCCAGCAGCTACCAGGGGTCCCAAGAGACCCAGTACTTC
CDR3aa: CASSYQGSQETQYF
j_gene: TRBJ2-5
len: 14
v_gene: TRBV5-1
d_gene: -
abundance: -

CDR3nt: TGCGCCAGCAGCCCTGACGGAGGCTTGAAGACCCAGTACTTC
CDR3aa: CASSPDGGLKTQYF
j_gene: TRBJ2-5
len: 14
v_gene: TRBV5-1
d_gene: -
abundance: -

CDR3nt: TGTGCCAGCAGTTCGACAGGTACCTACGAGCAGTACTTC
CDR3aa: CASSSTGTYEQYF
j_gene: TRBJ2-7
len: 13
v_gene: TRBV28
d_gene: -
abundance: -

CDR3nt: TGTGCCAGCAGCTTTCTCAGCGGGAGCGGTAATGAGCAGTTCTTC
CDR3aa: CASSFLSGSGNEQFF
j_gene: TRBJ2-1
len: 15
v_gene: TRBV11-2
d_gene: TRBD2
abundance: -

CDR3nt: TGCGCCAGCAGTCAGGGGGGAGTTGACGGAACTCTGCAGTATTTT
CDR3aa: CASSQGGVDGTLQYF
j_gene: TRBJ2-3
len: 15
v_gene: TRBV5-1
d_gene: -
abundance: -

CDR3nt: TGTGCCAGCAGCTTAGGCCAGCGGGTTGGGGGTCGGACCGGGGAGCTGTTTTTT
CDR3aa: CASSLGQRVGGRTGELFF
j_gene: TRBJ2-2
len: 18
v_gene: TRBV7-9
d_gene: -
abundance: -

CDR3nt: TGTGCCAGCAGCTCCCGGGGAATTGATGAGCAGTTCTTC
CDR3aa: CASSSRGIDEQFF
j_gene: TRBJ2-1
len: 13
v_gene: TRBV11-2
d_gene: -
abundance: -

CDR3nt: TGTGCCAGCAGTCTACAGGGAGTCTACGAGCAGTACTTC
CDR3aa: CASSLQGVYEQYF
j_gene: TRBJ2-7
len: 13
v_gene: TRBV6-5
d_gene: -
abundance: -

CDR3nt: TGTGCCAGTAGACAGGGGGACTATGGCTACACCTTC
CDR3aa: CASRQGDYGYTF
j_gene: TRBJ1-2
len: 12
v_gene: TRBV19
d_gene: TRBD1
abundance: few

CDR3nt: TGTGCCACCTTAGGACTAGCGGGAGTACGGACCGGGGAGCTGTTTTTT
CDR3aa: CATLGLAGVRTGELFF
j_gene: TRBJ2-2
len: 16
v_gene: TRBV10-3
d_gene: TRBD2
abundance: -

CDR3nt: TGTGCCAGCAGCTTGACAGGGTGGACCTACAATGAGCAGTTCTTC
CDR3aa: CASSLTGWTYNEQFF
j_gene: TRBJ2-1
len: 15
v_gene: TRBV11-2
d_gene: TRBD1
abundance: -

CDR3nt: TGTGCCAGCAGTGAGTCGGCGGGACCCCGTGGCTACACCTTC
CDR3aa: CASSESAGPRGYTF
j_gene: TRBJ1-2
len: 14
v_gene: TRBV28
d_gene: -
abundance: -

CDR3nt: TGTGCCAGCAGTTTGGACAGGGTGGGTGACTCTGGAAACACCATATATTTT
CDR3aa: CASSLDRVGDSGNTIYF
j_gene: TRBJ1-3
len: 17
v_gene: TRBV27
d_gene: TRBD1
abundance: -

CDR3nt: TGTGCCATCAGTGAGAGGGGGGAGGGGAACATTCAGTACTTC
CDR3aa: CAISERGEGNIQYF
j_gene: TRBJ2-4
len: 14
v_gene: TRBV10-3
d_gene: -
abundance: -

CDR3nt: TGTGCCAGCAGAGGGGACATCAATGAGCAGTTCTTC
CDR3aa: CASRGDINEQFF
j_gene: TRBJ2-1
len: 12
v_gene: TRBV27
d_gene: -
abundance: -

CDR3nt: TGTGCCAGCAAAGGGGGGGTACATCAGCCCCAGCATTTT
CDR3aa: CASKGGVHQPQHF
j_gene: TRBJ1-5
len: 13
v_gene: TRBV5-8
d_gene: -
abundance: -

CDR3nt: TGTGCCAGCAGGGGACAGAATAATGAAAAACTGTTTTTT
CDR3aa: CASRGQNNEKLFF
j_gene: TRBJ1-4
len: 13
v_gene: TRBV6-5
d_gene: TRBD1
abundance: -

CDR3nt: TGTGCCAGCTCCCCGTCCGGGGAGCTGTTTTTT
CDR3aa: CASSPSGELFF
j_gene: TRBJ2-2
len: 11
v_gene: TRBV12-3/TRBV12-4
d_gene: -
abundance: -

CDR3nt: TGTGCCAGCAGCCCCCAAACATCAGCGGGTGGCTACACCTTC
CDR3aa: CASSPQTSAGGYTF
j_gene: TRBJ1-2
len: 14
v_gene: TRBV11-1
d_gene: -
abundance: -

CDR3nt: TGTGCCATCAGTGGGACAGGGTTGAACACTGAAGCTTTCTTT
CDR3aa: CAISGTGLNTEAFF
j_gene: TRBJ1-1
len: 14
v_gene: TRBV10-3
d_gene: TRBD1
abundance: -

CDR3nt: TGTGCCAGCAGTTTAAGCCGCAATCAGCCCCAGCATTTT
CDR3aa: CASSLSRNQPQHF
j_gene: TRBJ1-5
len: 13
v_gene: TRBV12-3/TRBV12-4
d_gene: -
abundance: -

CDR3nt: TGTGCCACCAGTAGCCGGGACAGGGTGACAGATACGCAGTATTTT
CDR3aa: CATSSRDRVTDTQYF
j_gene: TRBJ2-3
len: 15
v_gene: TRBV24-1
d_gene: TRBD1
abundance: -

CDR3nt: TGCGCCAGCAGCTTGGTAGCTAGCGGGATAACATACGAGCAGTACTTC
CDR3aa: CASSLVASGITYEQYF
j_gene: TRBJ2-7
len: 16
v_gene: TRBV5-1
d_gene: TRBD2
abundance: -

CDR3nt: TGTGCCAGCGGGAGTGATATCTACGAGCAGTACTTC
CDR3aa: CASGSDIYEQYF
j_gene: TRBJ2-7
len: 12
v_gene: TRBV2
d_gene: -
abundance: -

CDR3nt: TGTGCCAGCAGCTTTAGAGCGTGGGGGGCCAACGTCCTGACTTTC
CDR3aa: CASSFRAWGANVLTF
j_gene: TRBJ2-6
len: 15
v_gene: TRBV11-2
d_gene: -
abundance: -

CDR3nt: TGTGCCAGCAGTTTTCCCGGACAGCAGTCCTACGAGCAGTACTTC
CDR3aa: CASSFPGQQSYEQYF
j_gene: TRBJ2-7
len: 15
v_gene: TRBV28
d_gene: -
abundance: -

CDR3nt: TGTGCCAGCAGCACCAACAGGGGTGGCTACACCTTC
CDR3aa: CASSTNRGGYTF
j_gene: TRBJ1-2
len: 12
v_gene: TRBV27
d_gene: TRBD1
abundance: -

CDR3nt: TGTGCCACCAGGCAGGGGTATGGTGGCTACACCTTC
CDR3aa: CATRQGYGGYTF
j_gene: TRBJ1-2
len: 12
v_gene: TRBV24-1
d_gene: -
abundance: -

CDR3nt: TGTGCCAGCAGTCCCTTGGGACAGGGGAACACTGAAGCTTTCTTT
CDR3aa: CASSPLGQGNTEAFF
j_gene: TRBJ1-1
len: 15
v_gene: TRBV28
d_gene: TRBD1
abundance: once

CDR3nt: TGTGCCAGCAGTCCTCTAGGGACGGGGGGGAGCTACAATGAGCAGTTCTTC
CDR3aa: CASSPLGTGGSYNEQFF
j_gene: TRBJ2-1
len: 17
v_gene: TRBV13
d_gene: TRBD2
abundance: -